This T cell receptor (beta chain) came from a study of shared clonotypes between healthy human individuals. The CDR3 extends over 15 amino acids. Unmatched junction bases numbered 3, after V lost 4 bases and J lost 4 bases. CDR1 and CDR2 (germline): SGHRS, YFSETQ. The donor cohort consisted entirely of Caucasian adults residing in Nashville, Tennessee. Authors' data handling: Filtering differed since immunoSEQ provided only junctions, with no quality scores. The data were produced by immunoSEQ multiplex PCR, yet TCRdb's version contains in-frame clones alone and is incomplete. D and trimming were read from the DNA, whereas the V and J calls and clone size are those reported in that table. The sample consists of about 2.4 million clones, approximately 93% of them appearing once.

The rearrangement links TRBV5-1 to TRBJ2-1; 12 nucleotides agree with TRBD2. This TCR was recovered from a man younger than 35 in good health. Some clones in this sample may be carry-over from other donors' samples. Specimen: naive CD4+ T cells from PBMCs. Subset of the sample: CD45RA+ positively selected. This CDR3 is CASSRTSGEYNEQFF. CDR3 sequence (DNA): TGCGCCAGCAGCCGGACTAGCGGGGAATACAATGAGCAGTTCTTC.